A single sample is the source of the 30 T cell receptor beta chains below, sequenced in a study of human CD8 memory T cell subsets. Preparation of the TCR beta libraries relied on UMI-labeled 5' RACE. TCRdb processed the 5' RACE reads again and assigns one entry to each CDR3 protein, with no DNA. This sample contains about 10,000 distinct CDR3 sequences. Sequencing input: CD8+ stem-like memory T cells (TSCM and TCM) sorted from PBMCs. The subset is: stem-like memory CD8 T cells (TSTEM), CCR7+ PD-1- TIGIT-. The receptor set was obtained from a human donor in good health.

The chain couples TRBV7-9 to TRBJ2-1. The CDR3 has 16 amino acids. Germline V gene lookup returns CDR1 SEHNR and CDR2 FQNEAQ (reference sequence). The CDR3 is CASSPTHPSSYNEQFF.

V gene TRBV4-3 combines with J gene TRBJ1-1; without DNA, the TCRdb call of TRBD1 cannot be checked. Germline loops: CDR1 LGHNA, CDR2 YSLEER. This CDR3 contains 19 residues. The CDR3 region is CASSQGTRGPAFRNTEAFF.

The chain combines TRBV7-2 with TRBJ2-1. The CDR3 spans 14 residues. Germline V gives CDR1 SGHTA, CDR2 FQGNSA. This CDR3 is CASSVSGDYNEQFF.

This clonotype is deemed medium-sized (0.01 to 0.1%) by its frequency. This chain's CDR3 is CAISEPDRVGYEQYF. The J gene is TRBJ2-7, the V gene TRBV10-3; lacking DNA, the TRBD1 call made by TCRdb goes unchecked. The CDR3 runs 15 residues. CDR1 is ENHRY and CDR2 is SYGVKD in the germline V gene.

V and J are TRBV7-9 and TRBJ1-2. The CDR3 spans 14 residues. From germline, CDR1 is SEHNR and CDR2 FQNEAQ (reference sequence). The CDR3 reads CASTLTDSNYGYTF.

The J gene is TRBJ2-1, the V gene TRBV25-1; TCRdb proposes TRBD1, but this gene call is untestable without DNA. The CDR3 is 16 residues long. CDR1 and CDR2 from the germline V gene are MGHDK and SYGVNS. CDR3 amino acids: CASTGPSGASYNEQFF.

This clonotype is identified as medium-sized from frequency. The genes are TRBV4-3 and TRBJ1-1. Per germline, CDR1 LGHNA and CDR2 YSLEER. The length of the CDR3 is 15 residues. This chain's CDR3 is CASSAGLKLQTEAFF.

The chain has TRBV20-1 and TRBJ1-5. In germline, CDR1 is DFQATT, CDR2 SNEGSKA (reference sequence). This CDR3 spans 15 amino acids. The CDR3 region is CSAPGGRLVNQPQHF.

The rearrangement uses TRBV7-3 and TRBJ2-1; the D call of TRBD2 rests on TCRdb alone, since no DNA is present to check it. Germline V CDR1 and CDR2: SGHTA, FQGTGA. This CDR3 is built from 16 residues. CDR3 protein: CASSLTGLAGGNEQFF.

This chain links TRBV27 with TRBJ2-7; TCRdb calls TRBD1, which cannot be checked without DNA. This CDR3 has 15 residues. Germline CDR1 reads MNHEY; CDR2 reads SMNVEV (reference sequence). The CDR3 here is CASSLRTPSSYEQYF.

V usage is TRBV29-1 and J usage is TRBJ2-5; TCRdb proposes TRBD2, but this gene call is untestable without DNA. Germline-derived CDR1 and CDR2 are SQVTM and ANQGSEA. This CDR3 is 13 amino acids long. The CDR3 sequence is CSVVVWEGETQYF.

V is TRBV29-1 and J is TRBJ2-7; the D call of TRBD1 rests on TCRdb alone, since no DNA is present to check it. Per germline, CDR1 SQVTM and CDR2 ANQGSEA. The CDR3 spans 13 residues. The CDR3 reads CSVTPWASYEQYF.

The CDR3 region is CAISRDTGELFF. The chain links TRBV10-3 to TRBJ2-2. Looked up from germline, CDR1 is ENHRY and CDR2 is SYGVKD. The CDR3 contains 12 residues.

The chain combines TRBV6-4 with TRBJ2-3. Looked up from germline, CDR1 is MRHNA and CDR2 is SNTAGT. This CDR3 spans 15 amino acids. CDR3 loop: CASSESGLATDTQYF.

This rearrangement joins TRBV5-1 to TRBJ2-4; the D gene TCRdb calls, TRBD2, cannot be checked with no DNA. CDR3 size: 19 residues. CDR1 and CDR2 from the germline V gene are SGHRS and YFSETQ. Here the CDR3 reads CASSSEGLAGFLDKNIQYF. The whole variable domain, remainder taken from reference TRBV5-1 and TRBJ2-4, is KAGVTQTPRYLIKTRGQQVTLSCSPISGHRSVSWYQQTPGQGLQFLFEYFSETQRNKGNFPGRFSGRQFSNSRSEMNVSTLELGDSALYLCASSSEGLAGFLDKNIQYFGAGTRLSVL.

This clonotype is called medium-sized based on its frequency. The J gene is TRBJ1-2, the V gene TRBV6-2 or TRBV6-3; lacking DNA, the TRBD1 call made by TCRdb goes unchecked. Germline CDR1 is MNHEY and CDR2 is SVGEGT. There are 13 residues in the CDR3. CDR3 sequence reads: CASSGELQDGYTF.

The CDR3 protein is CASSPWGGEDIQYF. The V and J genes are TRBV12-3 or TRBV12-4 and TRBJ2-4; TCRdb proposes TRBD2, but this gene call is untestable without DNA. The CDR3 sequence is 14 residues long.

This clonotype is identified as medium-sized from frequency. The chain carries TRBV28 and TRBJ1-5; TCRdb lists TRBD1, though no DNA is available to test this call. Per germline, CDR1 MDHEN and CDR2 SYDVKM. This CDR3 region has 17 residues. CDR3 amino acids: CASSFAPTGGPNQPQHF.

The chain links TRBV7-6 to TRBJ2-3; TCRdb's assignment of TRBD1 cannot be checked, as there is no DNA. CDR3 length: 14 amino acids. Germline CDR1 reads SGHVS; CDR2 reads FNYEAQ. This CDR3 is CASSIWTGTDTQYF.

The V call is TRBV5-6, the J call TRBJ2-3; TCRdb picks TRBD2, but there is no DNA to check that call. This CDR3 is 16 amino acids long. Per the germline V gene, CDR1 is SGHDT and CDR2 is YYEEEE. The CDR3 is CASSLLAGSLRDTQYF.

The CDR3 sequence is CASSLLGGAFYEQYF. The chain recombines TRBV28 with TRBJ2-7; the D gene TCRdb calls, TRBD1, cannot be checked with no DNA. CDR3 length equals 15 residues. Germline V gene data show CDR1 as MDHEN and CDR2 as SYDVKM.

V usage is TRBV6-6 and J usage is TRBJ2-7. This CDR3 has 16 residues. Germline values: CDR1 MNHNY, CDR2 SVGAGI (reference sequence). The CDR3 reads CASSFFRMGSDYEQYF.

This chain joins TRBV6-2 or TRBV6-3 and TRBJ1-5; TCRdb lists TRBD1, though no DNA is available to test this call. This CDR3 region has 16 residues. CDR1 is MNHEY and CDR2 is SVGEGT in the germline V gene. The CDR3 spells CASRPPTGVGNQPQHF.

The V gene is TRBV2, the J gene TRBJ2-7. CDR3 length: 13 amino acids. Germline V gives CDR1 SNHLY, CDR2 FYNNEI. The CDR3 reads CASNYGDSYEQYF.

V and J are TRBV5-6 and TRBJ1-1; TCRdb proposes TRBD1, but this gene call is untestable without DNA. This CDR3 has 12 amino acids. The germline V gene has CDR1 SGHDT and CDR2 YYEEEE. The CDR3 region is CASSWTDTEAFF.

This chain links TRBV9 with TRBJ1-1; with no DNA, the TCRdb D assignment of TRBD1 cannot be verified. This CDR3 has 13 residues. Germline V gene data show CDR1 as SGDLS and CDR2 as YYNGEE. The CDR3 sequence is CASSARVETEAFF.

This chain uses TRBV6-2 or TRBV6-3 with TRBJ2-1. Germline CDR1 is MNHEY and CDR2 is SVGEGT. The CDR3 covers 13 residues. CDR3 loop: CASYHWKYNEQFF.

This sequence joins TRBV6-5 and TRBJ2-7; the D gene TCRdb calls, TRBD2, cannot be checked with no DNA. The CDR3 is made up of 16 amino acids. CDR1 is MNHEY and CDR2 is SVGAGI in the germline V gene. The CDR3 region is CASSYPPGGERYEQYF.

The rearrangement links TRBV7-2 to TRBJ2-1; TCRdb's D call, TRBD2, is unchecked because there is no DNA. The CDR3 contains 15 residues. CDR1 is SGHTA, CDR2 FQGNSA, per germline. CDR3 loop: CASSLAGGEYNEQFF.

J is TRBJ2-2 and V is TRBV7-2. The CDR3 extends over 15 amino acids. Germline CDR1 is SGHTA and CDR2 is FQGNSA. This CDR3 reads CASSLSLGRVRELFF.